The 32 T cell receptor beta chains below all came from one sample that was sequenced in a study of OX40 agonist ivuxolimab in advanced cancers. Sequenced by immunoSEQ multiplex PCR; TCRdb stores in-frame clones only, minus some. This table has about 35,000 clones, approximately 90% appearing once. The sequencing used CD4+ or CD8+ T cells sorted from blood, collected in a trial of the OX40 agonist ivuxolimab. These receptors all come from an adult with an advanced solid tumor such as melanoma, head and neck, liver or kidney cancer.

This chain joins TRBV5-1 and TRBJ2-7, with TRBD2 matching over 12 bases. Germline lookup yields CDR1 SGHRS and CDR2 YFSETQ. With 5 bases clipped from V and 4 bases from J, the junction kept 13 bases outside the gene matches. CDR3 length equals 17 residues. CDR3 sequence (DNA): TGCGCCAGCAGATCCACGACTAGCGGGAGCCATTATTACGAGCAGTACTTC. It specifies CASRSTTSGSHYYEQYF.

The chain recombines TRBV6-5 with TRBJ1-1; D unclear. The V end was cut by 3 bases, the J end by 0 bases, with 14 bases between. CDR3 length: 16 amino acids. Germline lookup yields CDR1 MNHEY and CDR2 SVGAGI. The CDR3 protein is CASSYIPPEMNTEAFF. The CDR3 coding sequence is TGTGCCAGCAGTTATATTCCCCCCGAGATGAACACTGAAGCTTTCTTT.

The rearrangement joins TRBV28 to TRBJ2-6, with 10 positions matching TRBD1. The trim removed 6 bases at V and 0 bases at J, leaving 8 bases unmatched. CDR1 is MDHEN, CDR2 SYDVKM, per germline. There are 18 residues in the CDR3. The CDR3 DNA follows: TGTGCCAGCAGCCCCGGGACAGGGGTACGCTCTGGGGCCAACGTCCTGACTTTC. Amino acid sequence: CASSPGTGVRSGANVLTF.

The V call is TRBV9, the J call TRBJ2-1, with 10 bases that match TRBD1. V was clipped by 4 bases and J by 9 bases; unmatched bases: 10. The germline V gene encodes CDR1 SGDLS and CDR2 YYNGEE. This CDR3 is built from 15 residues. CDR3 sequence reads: CASSLKTGGWSEQFF. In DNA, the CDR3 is TGTGCCAGCAGCCTAAAGACAGGGGGCTGGAGTGAGCAGTTCTTC.

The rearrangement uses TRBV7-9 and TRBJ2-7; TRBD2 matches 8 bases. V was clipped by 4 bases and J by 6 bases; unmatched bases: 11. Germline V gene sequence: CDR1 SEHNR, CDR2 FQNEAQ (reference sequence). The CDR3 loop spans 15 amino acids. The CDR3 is CASSSTGTRVGEQYF. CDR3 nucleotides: TGTGCCAGCAGCTCGACCGGGACTAGAGTTGGCGAGCAGTACTTC.

The CDR3, as DNA: TGTGCCAGCAGCCCCCGTGGGAGGGGAACCTACGAGCAGTACTTC. Its protein product is CASSPRGRGTYEQYF. The chain uses TRBV7-2 and TRBJ2-7, with 7 bases identical to TRBD2. Trimming at V came to 5 bases and at J to 2 bases, leaving 9 bases not matched to a gene. The CDR3 length is 15 residues. Germline V gene data show CDR1 as SGHTA and CDR2 as FQGNSA.

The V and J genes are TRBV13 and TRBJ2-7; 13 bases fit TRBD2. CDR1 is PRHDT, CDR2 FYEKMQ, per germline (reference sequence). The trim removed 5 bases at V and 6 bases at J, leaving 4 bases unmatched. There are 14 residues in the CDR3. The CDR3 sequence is CASSKGLAGSEQYF. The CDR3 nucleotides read TGTGCCAGCAGCAAGGGACTAGCGGGATCCGAGCAGTACTTC.

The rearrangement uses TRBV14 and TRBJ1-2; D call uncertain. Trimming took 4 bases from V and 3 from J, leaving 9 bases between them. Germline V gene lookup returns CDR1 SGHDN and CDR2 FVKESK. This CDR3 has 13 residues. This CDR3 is CASSPSDYYGYTF. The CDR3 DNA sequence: TGTGCCAGCAGCCCATCCGATTACTATGGCTACACCTTC. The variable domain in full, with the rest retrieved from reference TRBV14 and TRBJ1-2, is EAGVTQFPSHSVIEKGQTVTLRCDPISGHDNLYWYRRVMGKEIKFLLHFVKESKQDESGMPNNRFLAERTGGTYSTLKVQPAELEDSGVYFCASSPSDYYGYTFGSGTRLTVV.

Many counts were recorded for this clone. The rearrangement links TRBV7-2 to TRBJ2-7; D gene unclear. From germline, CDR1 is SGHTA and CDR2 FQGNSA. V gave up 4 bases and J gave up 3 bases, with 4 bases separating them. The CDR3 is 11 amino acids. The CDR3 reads CASSSYYEQYF. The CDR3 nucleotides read TGTGCCAGCAGCTCCTACTACGAGCAGTACTTC.

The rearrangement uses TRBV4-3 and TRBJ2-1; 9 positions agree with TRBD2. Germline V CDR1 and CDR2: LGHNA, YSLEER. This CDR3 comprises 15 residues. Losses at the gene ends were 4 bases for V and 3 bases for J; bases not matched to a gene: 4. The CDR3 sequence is CASSRASGVYNEQFF. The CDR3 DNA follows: TGCGCCAGCAGCCGCGCTAGCGGGGTCTACAATGAGCAGTTCTTC.

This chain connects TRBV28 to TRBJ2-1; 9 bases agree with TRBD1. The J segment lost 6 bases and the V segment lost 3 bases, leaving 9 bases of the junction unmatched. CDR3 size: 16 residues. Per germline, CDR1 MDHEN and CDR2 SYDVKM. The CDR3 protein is CASSLSGTGYFNEQFF. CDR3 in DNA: TGTGCCAGCAGTTTGTCCGGGACAGGGTATTTCAATGAGCAGTTCTTC.

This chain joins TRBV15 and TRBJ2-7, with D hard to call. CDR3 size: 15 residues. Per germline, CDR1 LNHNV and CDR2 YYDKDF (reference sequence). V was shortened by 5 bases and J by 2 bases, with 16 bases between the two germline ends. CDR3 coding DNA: TGTGCCACCAGCCCCCAATCCAGCGCTACCTACGAGCAGTACTTC. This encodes CATSPQSSATYEQYF.

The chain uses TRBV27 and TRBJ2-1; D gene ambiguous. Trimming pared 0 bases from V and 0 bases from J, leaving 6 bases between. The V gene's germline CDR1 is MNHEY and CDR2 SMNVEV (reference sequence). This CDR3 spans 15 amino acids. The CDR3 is CASSLSASSYNEQFF. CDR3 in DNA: TGTGCCAGCAGTTTATCGGCTAGCTCCTACAATGAGCAGTTCTTC.

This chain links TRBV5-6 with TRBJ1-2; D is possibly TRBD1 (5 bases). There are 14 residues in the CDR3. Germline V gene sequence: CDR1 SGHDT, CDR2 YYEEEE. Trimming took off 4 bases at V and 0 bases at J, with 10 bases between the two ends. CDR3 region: CASSPGTSNYGYTF. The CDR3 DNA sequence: TGTGCCAGCAGCCCAGGGACCTCTAACTATGGCTACACCTTC.

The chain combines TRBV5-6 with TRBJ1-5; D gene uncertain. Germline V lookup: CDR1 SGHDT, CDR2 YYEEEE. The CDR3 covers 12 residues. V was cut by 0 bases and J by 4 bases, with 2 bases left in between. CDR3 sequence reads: CASSLGNQPQHF. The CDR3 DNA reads TGTGCCAGCAGCTTGGGGAATCAGCCCCAGCATTTT.

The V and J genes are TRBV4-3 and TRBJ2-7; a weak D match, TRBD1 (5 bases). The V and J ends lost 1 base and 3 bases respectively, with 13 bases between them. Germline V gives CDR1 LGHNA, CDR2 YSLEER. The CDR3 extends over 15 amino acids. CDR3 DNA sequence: TGCGCCAGCAGCCAAGCGTCCCAGGGTGGCTACGAGCAGTACTTC. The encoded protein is CASSQASQGGYEQYF.

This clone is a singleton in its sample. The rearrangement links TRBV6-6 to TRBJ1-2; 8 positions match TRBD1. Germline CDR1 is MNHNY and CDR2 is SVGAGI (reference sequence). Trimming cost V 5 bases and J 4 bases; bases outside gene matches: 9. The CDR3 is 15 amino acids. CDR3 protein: CASSTSRDRIYGYTF. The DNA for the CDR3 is TGTGCCAGCAGTACGTCCCGGGACAGGATCTATGGCTACACCTTC.

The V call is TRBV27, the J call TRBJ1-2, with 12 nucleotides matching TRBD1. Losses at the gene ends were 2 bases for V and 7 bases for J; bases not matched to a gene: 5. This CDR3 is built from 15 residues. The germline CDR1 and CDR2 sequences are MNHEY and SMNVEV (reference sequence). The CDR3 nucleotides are TGTGCCAGCAGTTTACTGGGACAGGGGGCGAGTGGCTACACCTTC. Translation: CASSLLGQGASGYTF.

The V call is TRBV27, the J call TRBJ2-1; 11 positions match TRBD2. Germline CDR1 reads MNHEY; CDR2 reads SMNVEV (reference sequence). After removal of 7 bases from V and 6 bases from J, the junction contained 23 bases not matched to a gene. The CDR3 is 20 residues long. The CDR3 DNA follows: TGTGCCAGCACGAGAGACTATATAGCGGGAGGGCCGAGTTTAGGCAATGAGCAGTTCTTC. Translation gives CASTRDYIAGGPSLGNEQFF.

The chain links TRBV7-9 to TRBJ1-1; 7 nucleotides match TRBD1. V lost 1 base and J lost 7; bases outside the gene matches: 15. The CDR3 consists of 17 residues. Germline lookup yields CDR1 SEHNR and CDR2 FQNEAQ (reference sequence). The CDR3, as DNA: TGTGCCAGCAGCTTAGGAGGGGTTAAACAGGGGCACCTTGAAGCTTTCTTT. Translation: CASSLGGVKQGHLEAFF.

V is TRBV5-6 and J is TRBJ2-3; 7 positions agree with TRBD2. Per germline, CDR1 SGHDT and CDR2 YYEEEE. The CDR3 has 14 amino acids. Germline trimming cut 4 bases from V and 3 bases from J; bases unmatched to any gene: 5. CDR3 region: CASSGGGGTDTQYF. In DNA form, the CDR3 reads TGTGCCAGCAGCGGCGGGGGTGGGACAGATACGCAGTATTTT.

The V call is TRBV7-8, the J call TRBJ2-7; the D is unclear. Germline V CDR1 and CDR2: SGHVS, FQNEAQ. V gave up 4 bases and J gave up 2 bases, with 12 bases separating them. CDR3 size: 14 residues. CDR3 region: CASSSQYTTYEQYF. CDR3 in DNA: TGTGCCAGCAGCTCCCAGTACACGACCTACGAGCAGTACTTC.

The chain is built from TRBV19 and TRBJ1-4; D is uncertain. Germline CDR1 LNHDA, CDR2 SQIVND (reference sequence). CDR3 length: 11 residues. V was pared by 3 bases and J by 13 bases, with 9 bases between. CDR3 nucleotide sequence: TGTGCCAGTAGTATTGGTCAGAGACTGTTTTTT. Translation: CASSIGQRLFF. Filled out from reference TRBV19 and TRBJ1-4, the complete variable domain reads DGGITQSPKYLFRKEGQNVTLSCEQNLNHDAMYWYRQDPGQGLRLIYYSQIVNDFQKGDIAEGYSVSREKKESFPLTVTSAQKNPTAFYLCASSIGQRLFFGSGTQLSVL.

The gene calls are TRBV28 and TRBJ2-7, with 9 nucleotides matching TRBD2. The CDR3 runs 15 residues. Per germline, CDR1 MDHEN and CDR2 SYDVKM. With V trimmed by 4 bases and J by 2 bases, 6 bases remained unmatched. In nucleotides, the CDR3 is TGTGCCAGCAGTTACCAGACTAGCGGCACCTACGAGCAGTACTTC. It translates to CASSYQTSGTYEQYF.

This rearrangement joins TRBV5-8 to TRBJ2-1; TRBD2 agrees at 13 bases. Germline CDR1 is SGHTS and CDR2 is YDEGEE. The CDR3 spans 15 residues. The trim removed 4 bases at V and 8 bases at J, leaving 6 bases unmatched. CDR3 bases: TGTGCCAGCAGCCCCCGGACTAGCGGGAGCCATGAGCAGTTCTTC. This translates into CASSPRTSGSHEQFF.

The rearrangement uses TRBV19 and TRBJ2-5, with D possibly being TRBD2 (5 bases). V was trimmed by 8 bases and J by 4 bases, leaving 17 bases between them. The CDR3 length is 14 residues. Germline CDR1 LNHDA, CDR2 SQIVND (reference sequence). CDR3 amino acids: CASGIDLEGETQYF. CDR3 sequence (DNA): TGTGCCAGTGGAATAGATCTAGAGGGAGAGACCCAGTACTTC.

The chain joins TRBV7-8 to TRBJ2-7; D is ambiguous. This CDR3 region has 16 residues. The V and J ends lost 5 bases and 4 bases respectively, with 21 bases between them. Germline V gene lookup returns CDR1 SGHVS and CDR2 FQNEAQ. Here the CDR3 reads CASSPLMGPEAYEQYF. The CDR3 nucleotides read TGTGCCAGCAGCCCCCTGATGGGCCCAGAGGCATACGAGCAGTACTTC.

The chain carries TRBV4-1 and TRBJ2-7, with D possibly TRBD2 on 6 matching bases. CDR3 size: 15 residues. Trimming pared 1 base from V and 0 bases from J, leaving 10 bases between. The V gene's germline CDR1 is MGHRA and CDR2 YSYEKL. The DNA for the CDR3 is TGCGCCAGCAGCCAAGTTTATAGCGGCTCCTACGAGCAGTACTTC. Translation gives CASSQVYSGSYEQYF.

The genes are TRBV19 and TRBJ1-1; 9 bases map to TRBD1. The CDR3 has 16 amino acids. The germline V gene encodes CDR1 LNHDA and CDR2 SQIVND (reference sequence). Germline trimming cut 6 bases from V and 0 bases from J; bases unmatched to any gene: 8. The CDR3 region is CASRVPGQGMNTEAFF. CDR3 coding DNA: TGTGCCAGTAGAGTCCCGGGACAGGGAATGAACACTGAAGCTTTCTTT.

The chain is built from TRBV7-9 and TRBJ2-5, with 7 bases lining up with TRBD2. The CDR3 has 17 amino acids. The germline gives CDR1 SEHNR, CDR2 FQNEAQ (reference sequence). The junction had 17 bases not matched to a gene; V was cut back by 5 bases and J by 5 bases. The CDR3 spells CASSRTTVLREYETQYF. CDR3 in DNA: TGTGCCAGCAGCCGCACAACCGTCTTGCGGGAGTATGAGACCCAGTACTTC.

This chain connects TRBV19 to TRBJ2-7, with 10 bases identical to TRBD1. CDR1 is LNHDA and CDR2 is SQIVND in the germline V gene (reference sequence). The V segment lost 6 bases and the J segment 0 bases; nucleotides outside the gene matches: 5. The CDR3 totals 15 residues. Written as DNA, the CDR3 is TGTGCCAGTAGCCTCGACAGGGGGCCCTCCTACGAGCAGTACTTC. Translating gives CASSLDRGPSYEQYF.

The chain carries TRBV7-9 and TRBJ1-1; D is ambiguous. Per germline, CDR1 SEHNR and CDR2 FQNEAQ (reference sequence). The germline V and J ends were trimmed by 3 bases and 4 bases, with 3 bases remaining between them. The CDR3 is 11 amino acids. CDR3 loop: CASSFSTEAFF. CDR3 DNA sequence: TGTGCCAGCAGCTTTTCCACTGAAGCTTTCTTT. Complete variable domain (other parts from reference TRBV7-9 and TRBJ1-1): DTGVSQNPRHKITKRGQNVTFRCDPISEHNRLYWYRQTLGQGPEFLTYFQNEAQLEKSRLLSDRFSAERPKGSFSTLEIQRTEQGDSAMYLCASSFSTEAFFGQGTRLTVV.